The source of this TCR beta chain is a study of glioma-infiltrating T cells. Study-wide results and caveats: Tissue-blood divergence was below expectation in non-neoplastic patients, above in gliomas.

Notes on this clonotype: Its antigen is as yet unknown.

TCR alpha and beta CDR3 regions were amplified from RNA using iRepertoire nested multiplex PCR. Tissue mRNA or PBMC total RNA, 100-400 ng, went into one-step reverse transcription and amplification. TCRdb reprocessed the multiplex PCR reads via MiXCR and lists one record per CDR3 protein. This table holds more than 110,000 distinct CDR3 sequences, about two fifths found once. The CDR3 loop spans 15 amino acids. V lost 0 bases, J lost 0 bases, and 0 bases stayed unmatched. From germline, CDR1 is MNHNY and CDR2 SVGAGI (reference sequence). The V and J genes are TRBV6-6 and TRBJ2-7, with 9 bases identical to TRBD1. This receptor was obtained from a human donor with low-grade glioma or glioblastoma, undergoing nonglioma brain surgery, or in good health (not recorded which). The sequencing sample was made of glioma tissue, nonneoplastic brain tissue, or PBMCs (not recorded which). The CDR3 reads CASSYSQGASYEQYF. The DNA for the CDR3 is TGTGCCAGCAGTTACTCACAGGGGGCCTCCTACGAGCAGTACTTC.